This T cell receptor beta chain was found in a study of T cell responses to AZD1222 COVID-19 vaccine. Study outcomes and limitations: CD4 TCRs linked to vaccination spanned spike, dominating at 160-218 and 743-854. The study identified only a handful of AZD1222 recipients as seropositive at baseline. Unmutated variant regions are reportedly targeted by nearly half of spike-specific TCRs.

TCRdb's copy holds only in-frame clones and misses some; the assay was immunoSEQ multiplex PCR. In the table there are tens of thousands of clones, 80% to 90% of which are singletons. Concerning this clone: Its antigen is not known.

Germline CDR1 is SGHRS and CDR2 is YFSETQ. CDR3 length equals 13 residues. V was shortened by 1 base and J by 4 bases, with 6 bases between the two germline ends. Sequencing used peripheral blood, obtained 28 days after the second AZD1222 dose. This receptor was taken from an adult who received the AZD1222 COVID-19 vaccine. J is TRBJ1-5 and V is TRBV5-1; D gene unclear. The DNA of the CDR3 is TGCGCCAGCAGCTTGACTGGAAATCAGCCCCAGCATTTT. Protein product: CASSLTGNQPQHF.